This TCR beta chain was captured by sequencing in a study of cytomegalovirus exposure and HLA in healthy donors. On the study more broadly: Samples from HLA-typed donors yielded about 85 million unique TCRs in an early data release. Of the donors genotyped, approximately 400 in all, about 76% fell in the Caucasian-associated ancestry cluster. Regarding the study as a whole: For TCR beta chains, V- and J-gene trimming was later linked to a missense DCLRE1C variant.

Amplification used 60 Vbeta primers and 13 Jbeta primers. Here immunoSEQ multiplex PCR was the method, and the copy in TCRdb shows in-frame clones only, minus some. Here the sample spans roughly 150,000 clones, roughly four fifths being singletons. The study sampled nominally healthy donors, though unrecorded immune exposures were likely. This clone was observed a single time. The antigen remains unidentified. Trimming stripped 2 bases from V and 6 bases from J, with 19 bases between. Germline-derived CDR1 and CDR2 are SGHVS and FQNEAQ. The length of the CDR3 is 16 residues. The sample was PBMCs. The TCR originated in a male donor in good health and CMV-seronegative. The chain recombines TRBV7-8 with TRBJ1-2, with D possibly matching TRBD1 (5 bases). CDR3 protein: CASSLPGVGGGDGYTF. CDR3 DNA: TGTGCCAGCAGCTTACCGGGGGTTGGGGGTGGAGATGGCTACACCTTC.